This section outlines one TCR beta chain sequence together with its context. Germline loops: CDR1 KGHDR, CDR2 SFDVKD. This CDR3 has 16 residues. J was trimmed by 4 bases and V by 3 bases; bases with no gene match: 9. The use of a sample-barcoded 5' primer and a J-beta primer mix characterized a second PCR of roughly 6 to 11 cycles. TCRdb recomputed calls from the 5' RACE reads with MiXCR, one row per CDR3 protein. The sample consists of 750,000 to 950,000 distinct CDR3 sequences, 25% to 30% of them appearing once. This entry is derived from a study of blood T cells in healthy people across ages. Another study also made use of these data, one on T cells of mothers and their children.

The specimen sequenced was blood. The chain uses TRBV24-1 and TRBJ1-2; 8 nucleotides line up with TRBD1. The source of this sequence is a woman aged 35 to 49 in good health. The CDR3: CATSDRGPGGLYGYTF. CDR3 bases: TGTGCCACCAGTGATAGGGGGCCAGGGGGCCTCTATGGCTACACCTTC.